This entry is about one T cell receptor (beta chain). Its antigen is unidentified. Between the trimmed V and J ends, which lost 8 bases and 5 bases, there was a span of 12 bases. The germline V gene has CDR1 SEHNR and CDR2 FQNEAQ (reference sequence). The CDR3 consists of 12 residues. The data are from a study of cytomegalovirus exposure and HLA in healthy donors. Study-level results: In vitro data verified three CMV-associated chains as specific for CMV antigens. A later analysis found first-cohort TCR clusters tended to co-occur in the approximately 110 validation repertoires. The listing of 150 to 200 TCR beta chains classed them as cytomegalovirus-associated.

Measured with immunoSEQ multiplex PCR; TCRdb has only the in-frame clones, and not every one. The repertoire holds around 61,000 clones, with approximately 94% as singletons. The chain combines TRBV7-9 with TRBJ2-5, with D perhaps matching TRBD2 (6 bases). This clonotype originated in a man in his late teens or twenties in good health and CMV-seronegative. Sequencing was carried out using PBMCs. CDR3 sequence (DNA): TGTGCCAGCCACGGGGGTATGGAGACCCAGTACTTC. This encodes CASHGGMETQYF.